The next 12 T cell receptor beta chains were all read from a single sample in a study of regulatory T cells in long-lasting Graves disease. As for time point: newly diagnosed GD, antithyroid drugs for less than 3 months. The TCR library was made from RNA extracted from PBMCs. The authors built TCR beta libraries using iRepertoire HTBI primers and Arm-PCR of CDR3 regions. Via MiXCR, TCRdb re-called the multiplex PCR reads, giving one row per CDR3 protein. Found here are 250,000 to 300,000 distinct CDR3 sequences, approximately 18% of them singletons; the top ten hold 14%. Separately, the same data were catalogued under a study of T cells in Graves' hyperthyroidism and ophthalmopathy.

Sample: peripheral blood mononuclear cells (PBMCs), taken at new diagnosis, from a patient treated with antithyroid drugs. The receptors stem from a woman aged 25 to 39 with Graves disease.

This clonotype has ten or more counts. The chain couples TRBV20-1 to TRBJ1-4; TRBD1 matches at 10 bases. Germline lookup yields CDR1 DFQATT and CDR2 SNEGSKA (reference sequence). The CDR3 runs 14 residues. Trimming cost V 3 bases and J 8 bases; bases outside gene matches: 6. In nucleotides, the CDR3 is TGCAGTGCTAGGGACAGGGGGAAAATAGAAAAACTGTTTTTT. Protein: CSARDRGKIEKLFF.

This clonotype was seen many times. This sequence joins TRBV20-1 and TRBJ2-3; perhaps D is TRBD1 or TRBD2 (7 bases each). V was trimmed by 2 bases and J by 1 base, leaving 16 bases between them. The CDR3 is made up of 16 amino acids. Germline CDR1 reads DFQATT; CDR2 reads SNEGSKA (reference sequence). Here the CDR3 DNA reads TGCAGTGCTAGAAGGGGGGAGGGGGCGGGCACAGATACGCAGTATTTT. This gives the protein CSARRGEGAGTDTQYF.

V is TRBV12-3 or TRBV12-4 and J is TRBJ1-1, with D possibly TRBD1 on 5 matching bases. The CDR3 extends over 14 amino acids. V dropped 6 bases and J dropped 0 bases, with 11 bases sitting between them. The CDR3 DNA follows: TGTGCCAGCAGCAGACAGATACTGAACACTGAAGCTTTCTTT. Protein product: CASSRQILNTEAFF.

At least ten counts were recorded for this clonotype. The genes are TRBV12-5 and TRBJ1-3; possibly TRBD1 for D (5 bases). The germline CDR1 and CDR2 sequences are LGHNT and FRNRAP. V lost 2 bases to trimming and J lost 0 bases, with 17 bases between them. The CDR3 is 18 amino acids. The CDR3 nucleotides read TGTGCTAGTGGTTTGTCTCCCGGGGCCAGGACCTCTGGAAACACCATATATTTT. Translated: CASGLSPGARTSGNTIYF.

At least ten counts were recorded for this clonotype. V and J are TRBV20-1 and TRBJ2-1, with 9 bases identical to TRBD2. Germline lookup yields CDR1 DFQATT and CDR2 SNEGSKA (reference sequence). With 6 bases clipped from V and 4 bases from J, the junction kept 19 bases outside the gene matches. CDR3 length equals 18 residues. CDR3 in DNA: TGCAGTGCCCCCCTCGTTTCGCCCAGGGCGGGGGGGTACAATGAGCAGTTCTTC. Translating it yields CSAPLVSPRAGGYNEQFF.

The J gene is TRBJ1-5, the V gene TRBV12-3 or TRBV12-4; 10 bases agree with TRBD1. CDR3 length: 17 amino acids. V lost 2 bases to trimming and J lost 2 bases; unmatched junction nucleotides: 6. The CDR3 bases are TGTGCCAGCAGTTTATCCCTGACAGGGGGCGGCAATCAGCCCCAGCATTTT. Protein sequence: CASSLSLTGGGNQPQHF.

The chain recombines TRBV4-2 with TRBJ1-3; D is unclear. The CDR3 covers 17 residues. Trimming left V 1 base short and J 0 bases short, with 13 bases between. Germline V gene lookup returns CDR1 LGHNA and CDR2 YNFKEQ. CDR3 DNA: TGTGCCAGCAGCCAAGGATTAGGGTCCACCTCTGGAAACACCATATATTTT. Translated: CASSQGLGSTSGNTIYF.

This clonotype was recorded many times. This sequence joins TRBV6-1 and TRBJ2-1; D is possibly TRBD1 (6 bases). V dropped 6 bases and J dropped 4 bases, with 13 bases sitting between them. Germline V CDR1 and CDR2: MNHNS, SASEGT. The length of the CDR3 is 14 residues. CDR3 residues: CASSQGTVYNEQFF. CDR3 bases: TGTGCCAGCAGCCAGGGGACGGTATACAATGAGCAGTTCTTC.

There are many counts of this clonotype. The chain uses TRBV28 and TRBJ1-3, with 8 bases matching TRBD1. V lost 5 bases to trimming and J lost 2 bases; unmatched junction nucleotides: 11. The CDR3 loop spans 17 amino acids. CDR1 is MDHEN, CDR2 SYDVKM, per germline. In nucleotides, the CDR3 is TGTGCCAGCAGTATTTCCCCGGACAGGGCCCCTGGAAACACCATATATTTT. It yields the protein CASSISPDRAPGNTIYF. Full variable domain (outside the CDR3, taken from reference TRBV28 and TRBJ1-3): DVKVTQSSRYLVKRTGEKVFLECVQDMDHENMFWYRQDPGLGLRLIYFSYDVKMKEKGDIPEGYSVSREKKERFSLILESASTNQTSMYLCASSISPDRAPGNTIYFGEGSWLTVV.

This sequence joins TRBV6-5 and TRBJ2-7; D unresolved. Trimming cost V 2 bases and J 3 bases, with 11 bases left between them. Germline V CDR1 and CDR2: MNHEY, SVGAGI. The length of the CDR3 is 14 residues. For the CDR3, the DNA is TGTGCCAGCAGTTACGGGCTACCCAACTACGAGCAGTACTTC. This encodes CASSYGLPNYEQYF.

This clonotype was seen at least ten times. The chain recombines TRBV3-1 with TRBJ2-7; 7 bases align to TRBD1. The germline gives CDR1 LGHDT, CDR2 YNNKEL (reference sequence). The J segment lost 7 bases and the V segment lost 4 bases, leaving 7 bases of the junction unmatched. This CDR3 contains 13 residues. The CDR3 bases are TGTGCCAGCAGCCGGCGACAGGGCAAAGAGCAGTACTTC. Protein product: CASSRRQGKEQYF.

This clonotype was picked up many times. CDR3 coding DNA: TGTGCCAGCAGCTTAGATGAGGTACTCTATAGCAATCAGCCCCAGCATTTT. It yields the protein CASSLDEVLYSNQPQHF. The rearrangement links TRBV11-2 to TRBJ1-5; no reliable D call. This CDR3 comprises 17 residues. Trimming left V 0 bases short and J 0 bases short, with 12 bases between. The germline gives CDR1 SGHAT, CDR2 FQNNGV. Full variable domain (rest looked up from reference TRBV11-2 and TRBJ1-5): EAGVAQSPRYKIIEKRQSVAFWCNPISGHATLYWYQQILGQGPKLLIQFQNNGVVDDSQLPKDRFSAERLKGVDSTLKIQPAKLEDSAVYLCASSLDEVLYSNQPQHFGDGTRLSIL.